Described below is a single T cell receptor beta chain sequence and its context. The V gene's germline CDR1 is GTSNPN and CDR2 SVGIG (reference sequence). This CDR3 comprises 13 residues. V lost 4 bases and J 3 bases, leaving 10 bases between the germline ends. The data were obtained in a study of blood T cell repertoires in COVID-19. The assay was immunoSEQ multiplex PCR, and TCRdb's table has in-frame clones only and misses some. The table records 200,000 to 250,000 clones, approximately 87% of them present only once. The receptor comes from a man aged 55 to 70 who had recovered from COVID-19. The sample taken for sequencing was peripheral blood. The chain has TRBV30 and TRBJ1-5; TRBD1 is a possible D gene (5 bases). In DNA form, the CDR3 reads TGTGCCTGGAATCAGGGTAACAATCAGCCCCAGCATTTT. It yields the protein CAWNQGNNQPQHF. The full variable domain, rest sourced from reference TRBV30 and TRBJ1-5, is SQTIHQWPATLVQPVGSPLSLECTVEGTSNPNLYWYRQAAGRGLQLLFYSVGIGQISSEVPQNLSASRPQDRQFILSSKKLLLSDSGFYLCAWNQGNNQPQHFGDGTRLSIL.